This T cell receptor (beta chain) was obtained from a study of T-cell reconstitution after alpha-beta-depleted transplantation in children. Study-wide results and caveats: There were reportedly several hundred expanded graft clones from which alpha-beta T cells came about two months after transplant. T-cell counts and diversity at one year post-transplant came mainly from newly produced T cells. High day-60 TCRbeta diversity in some patients came from surviving recipient T cells and thymic progenitors.

The library targeted TCRbeta and was prepared with unique molecular identifiers. MiXCR was run by TCRdb on the PCR reads, yielding one entry per CDR3 protein. Of around 800,000 distinct CDR3 sequences detected, about 16% appear once; the ten largest clones hold around 4.5%. V was cut by 4 bases and J by 2 bases, with 15 bases left in between. Germline lookup yields CDR1 SGHDN and CDR2 FVKESK. The CDR3 runs 15 residues. Turning to this clonotype: The antigen is unknown.

The sequenced sample was PBMCs, mostly from graft donor cells, obtained 360 days after TCRalphabeta/CD19-depleted stem cell transplant. The chain combines TRBV14 with TRBJ2-7; maybe TRBD2 (5 bases). The sequence derives from a male patient aged 10 to 17 who had a stem cell transplant for acute lymphoblastic leukemia, so the T cells may come from the graft donor. The DNA for the CDR3 is TGTGCCAGCAGCCCCGCCAGCGGAAGGACCTACGAGCAGTACTTC. Translation: CASSPASGRTYEQYF. The complete variable domain, with remaining parts taken from reference TRBV14 and TRBJ2-7, reads EAGVTQFPSHSVIEKGQTVTLRCDPISGHDNLYWYRRVMGKEIKFLLHFVKESKQDESGMPNNRFLAERTGGTYSTLKVQPAELEDSGVYFCASSPASGRTYEQYFGPGTRLTVT.